This T cell receptor (beta chain) was captured by sequencing in a study of T cell responses to AZD1222 COVID-19 vaccine. Regarding this clone: The target antigen is unknown.

Findings and limits, study-wide: Only a handful of people who got AZD1222 tested seropositive at baseline.

Generated by immunoSEQ multiplex PCR, the TCRdb table keeps only in-frame clones and is missing some. The sample carries about 34,000 clones, roughly nine tenths recorded once. Per the germline V gene, CDR1 is LGHNA and CDR2 is YSLEER. Trimming stripped 5 bases from V and 4 bases from J, with 17 bases between. The CDR3 runs 15 residues. The receptor comes from an adult in good health. The material sequenced was peripheral blood, taken on day 0 of AZD1222 vaccination. The chain recombines TRBV4-3 with TRBJ1-2; D might be TRBD1 (6 bases). The CDR3: CASSREGQQSYGYTF. Here the CDR3 DNA reads TGCGCCAGCAGCAGGGAAGGACAGCAGAGCTATGGCTACACCTTC.